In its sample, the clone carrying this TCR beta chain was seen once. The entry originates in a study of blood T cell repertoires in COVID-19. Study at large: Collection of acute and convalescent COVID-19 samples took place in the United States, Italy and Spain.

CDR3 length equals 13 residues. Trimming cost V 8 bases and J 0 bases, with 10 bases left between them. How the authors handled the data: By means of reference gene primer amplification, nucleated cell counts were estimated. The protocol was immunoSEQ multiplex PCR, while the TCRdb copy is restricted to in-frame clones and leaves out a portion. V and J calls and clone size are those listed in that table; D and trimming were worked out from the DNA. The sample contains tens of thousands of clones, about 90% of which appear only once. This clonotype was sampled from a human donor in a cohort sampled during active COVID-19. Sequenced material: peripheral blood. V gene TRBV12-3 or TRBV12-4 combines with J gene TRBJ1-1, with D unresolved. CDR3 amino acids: CASGGLLNTEAFF. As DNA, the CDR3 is TGTGCCAGCGGTGGCCTTTTGAACACTGAAGCTTTCTTT.